The 32 T cell receptor beta chains listed next were all sequenced from one sample in a study of T cell clones after liver transplantation (dated by TCRdb to between 2018 and 2021). Sample time point, as interpreted from the label and publication: pre-transplant. Libraries were made using the immunoSEQ multiplex PCR assay. What TCRdb holds here is the immuneACCESS table cut down to in-frame rearrangements. Part of the clones is not present; checked against another copy, under half of the missing clones reflect an unresolved V gene, and the others are unexplained. The sample table shows nearly 15,000 clones, and 80% to 95% are seen once. Around 45% of the sample belongs to the ten largest clones. The source was CD8+ T cells from blood, collected before liver transplant. The receptors were gathered from a human donor who received a liver transplant.

This rearrangement joins TRBV9 to TRBJ1-2, with D possibly matching TRBD1 (5 bases). Trimming left V 3 bases short and J 7 bases short, with 10 bases between. The CDR3 is 12 amino acids. From germline, CDR1 is SGDLS and CDR2 YYNGEE. The CDR3 protein is CASSDQGFGYTF. CDR3 bases: TGTGCCAGCAGCGATCAGGGCTTTGGCTACACCTTC. The full variable domain, rest sourced from reference TRBV9 and TRBJ1-2, is DSGVTQTPKHLITATGQRVTLRCSPRSGDLSVYWYQQSLDQGLQFLIQYYNGEERAKGNILERFSAQQFPDLHSELNLSSLELGDSALYFCASSDQGFGYTFGSGTRLTVV.

The V call is TRBV5-4, the J call TRBJ1-2; tentatively, D is TRBD1 (6 bases). Looked up from germline, CDR1 is SGHNT and CDR2 is YYREEE (reference sequence). There are 15 residues in the CDR3. Trimming stripped 0 bases from V and 8 bases from J, with 17 bases between. CDR3 nucleotides: TGTGCCAGCAGCTTGGCCCGGGACACATTTTACGGCTACACCTTC. Protein sequence: CASSLARDTFYGYTF.

CDR3 in amino acids: CASSLAVGEQFF. CDR3 coding DNA: TGTGCCAGCAGCTTGGCCGTTGGGGAGCAGTTCTTC. This rearrangement joins TRBV5-4 to TRBJ2-1; D is uncertain. CDR1 SGHNT and CDR2 YYREEE come from the germline V gene (reference sequence). V was cut by 0 bases and J by 10 bases, with 8 bases left in between. This CDR3 region has 12 residues.

The J gene is TRBJ2-5, the V gene TRBV30; TRBD1 agrees at 9 bases. The J call could be wrong; TRBJ2-7 is a better fit for the DNA end. Germline CDR1 is GTSNPN and CDR2 is SVGIG (reference sequence). This CDR3 has 15 amino acids. CDR3 residues: CAWSGLRDRAYEQYF. The CDR3 nucleotides are TGTGCCTGGAGTGGGCTCCGGGACAGGGCCTACGAGCAGTACTTC.

This clone was seen once. The chain combines TRBV7-3 with TRBJ2-7; D is possibly TRBD1 or TRBD2 (6 bases each). Germline V gene data show CDR1 as SGHTA and CDR2 as FQGTGA. This CDR3 spans 14 amino acids. V was cut by 2 bases and J by 2 bases, with 10 bases left in between. The CDR3 region has the DNA TGTGCCAGCAGCTTAGAGGGGGGTCCCTACGAGCAGTACTTC. This gives the protein CASSLEGGPYEQYF.

This clone occurred once. The CDR3 sequence is CSGYREGYTEAFF. The CDR3 nucleotides are TGCAGCGGATACAGGGAGGGCTACACTGAAGCTTTCTTT. This chain links TRBV29-1 with TRBJ1-1, with a weak D call TRBD1 (6 bases). The V end lost 7 bases, the J end lost 3 bases, and 15 bases lay between the germline ends. The germline V gene has CDR1 SQVTM and CDR2 ANQGSEA. The CDR3 contains 13 residues.

V gene TRBV4-3 combines with J gene TRBJ2-7; no reliable D call. The CDR3 sequence is 15 residues long. CDR1 and CDR2 (germline): LGHNA, YSLEER. The ends were cut back, 0 bases at V and 4 bases at J, with 13 bases in the middle. Written as DNA, the CDR3 is TGCGCCAGCAGCCAAGAAAGATCTATCTTATACGAGCAGTACTTC. The encoded protein is CASSQERSILYEQYF.

The chain couples TRBV7-9 to TRBJ2-6; D is ambiguous. In germline, CDR1 is SEHNR, CDR2 FQNEAQ (reference sequence). There are 17 residues in the CDR3. Trimming removed 2 bases at V and 1 base at J, with 12 bases between. As DNA, the CDR3 is TGTGCCAGCAGCTTACTAGAAGCTCTTTCTGGGGCCAACGTCCTGACTTTC. Its translation: CASSLLEALSGANVLTF.

This rearrangement joins TRBV15 to TRBJ1-4, with D unresolved. There are 17 residues in the CDR3. Germline loops: CDR1 LNHNV, CDR2 YYDKDF (reference sequence). Trimming stripped 8 bases from V and 3 bases from J, with 22 bases between. The CDR3 DNA sequence: TGTGCCACCGCGGAGCTACACGGGGAGGCGGCTAATGAAAAACTGTTTTTT. This sequence encodes CATAELHGEAANEKLFF.

CDR3 coding DNA: TGTGCCAGCAGTTTGGGACAGGGGAGCGAGCAGTACTTC. Protein sequence: CASSLGQGSEQYF. V is TRBV27 and J is TRBJ2-7, with 10 bases that match TRBD1. The germline gives CDR1 MNHEY, CDR2 SMNVEV (reference sequence). The CDR3 totals 13 residues. J was trimmed by 6 bases and V by 3 bases; bases with no gene match: 2.

This clone was seen once. The DNA of the CDR3 is TGCGCCAGCAGTTCCGGGACGAACACTGAAGCTTTCTTT. Translation: CASSSGTNTEAFF. This chain joins TRBV10-2 and TRBJ1-1, with a possible D match to TRBD1 (5 bases). Germline CDR1 and CDR2: WSHSY and SAAADI. V was clipped by 5 bases and J by 1 base, with 8 bases between them. This CDR3 region has 13 residues.

In this sample, this clone turned up once. V is TRBV27 and J is TRBJ2-1; no clear D. Trimming removed 2 bases from V and 5 bases from J, with 7 bases in between. The CDR3 is 13 residues long. Looked up from germline, CDR1 is MNHEY and CDR2 is SMNVEV (reference sequence). The CDR3 DNA follows: TGTGCCAGCAGTTTAGGGGATAACAATGAGCAGTTCTTC. This codes for CASSLGDNNEQFF.

The J gene is TRBJ2-3, the V gene TRBV13, with 9 bases identical to TRBD1. Germline CDR1 is PRHDT and CDR2 is FYEKMQ (reference sequence). J gave up 7 bases and V 4 bases, and 3 bases lay outside the gene matches. The CDR3 runs 13 residues. Here the CDR3 reads CASSSGTGNTQYF. The CDR3 DNA reads as TGTGCCAGCAGCTCCGGGACAGGGAATACGCAGTATTTT.

The V call is TRBV7-8, the J call TRBJ2-1; D is ambiguous. The CDR3 runs 14 residues. Trimming removed 1 base from V and 5 bases from J, with 9 bases in between. Germline V CDR1 and CDR2: SGHVS, FQNEAQ. CDR3 in amino acids: CASSLGQVNNEQFF. The CDR3, as DNA: TGTGCCAGCAGCTTAGGTCAGGTTAACAATGAGCAGTTCTTC.

J is TRBJ2-7 and V is TRBV11-2, with TRBD1 as a possible D gene (6 bases). Trimming removed 7 bases at V and 6 bases at J, with 19 bases between. The V gene's germline CDR1 is SGHAT and CDR2 FQNNGV. The CDR3 is 14 residues long. CDR3 in DNA: TGTGCCAGCAACCCAATGGGTACAGGGAGCGAGCAGTACTTC. Protein: CASNPMGTGSEQYF.

V usage is TRBV28 and J usage is TRBJ1-4; the D is unclear. Germline values: CDR1 MDHEN, CDR2 SYDVKM. This CDR3 region has 14 residues. The V and J ends lost 6 bases and 5 bases respectively, with 13 bases between them. The CDR3 DNA sequence: TGTGCCAGCAGCCCGTGGGCTGACAATGAAAAACTGTTTTTT. Translation gives CASSPWADNEKLFF.

The chain joins TRBV6-1 to TRBJ2-5; 9 bases line up with TRBD2. The CDR3 has 18 amino acids. Germline CDR1 reads MNHNS; CDR2 reads SASEGT. After removal of 3 bases from V and 1 base from J, the junction contained 12 bases not matched to a gene. This CDR3 reads CASSERPPASGIQETQYF. DNA for the CDR3: TGTGCCAGCAGTGAGAGACCACCGGCTAGCGGGATCCAAGAGACCCAGTACTTC.

The V call is TRBV9, the J call TRBJ2-5; unclear D gene. V lost 0 bases and J 2 bases, leaving 11 bases between the germline ends. The CDR3 extends over 15 amino acids. The V gene's germline CDR1 is SGDLS and CDR2 YYNGEE. The CDR3 here is CASSVGVAPQETQYF. The CDR3, as DNA: TGTGCCAGCAGCGTAGGAGTAGCACCGCAAGAGACCCAGTACTTC.

The chain recombines TRBV29-1 with TRBJ1-1; TRBD1 aligns across 7 bases. Germline V lookup: CDR1 SQVTM, CDR2 ANQGSEA. V trimming: 7 bases; J trimming: 0 bases; junction bases outside the gene matches: 8. CDR3 length: 14 residues. The CDR3 sequence is CSGNRDSMNTEAFF. The CDR3 nucleotides read TGCAGCGGCAACCGGGACAGCATGAACACTGAAGCTTTCTTT.

This chain joins TRBV27 and TRBJ1-2; 9 nucleotides line up with TRBD1. This CDR3 has 14 amino acids. Per the germline V gene, CDR1 is MNHEY and CDR2 is SMNVEV (reference sequence). Unmatched junction bases numbered 8, after V lost 6 bases and J lost 6 bases. CDR3 DNA: TGTGCCAGCAGACAGGGGGCGGGGGTTGATGGCTACACCTTC. It is translated as CASRQGAGVDGYTF.

The genes are TRBV18 and TRBJ2-3; TRBD1 or TRBD2 may be the D gene (6 bases each). V shed 2 bases and J shed 5 bases, with 14 bases lying between them. The V gene's germline CDR1 is KGHSH and CDR2 LQKENI. This CDR3 region has 15 residues. DNA for the CDR3: TGTGCCAGCTCACCAGTGCCAGGGGAGGTAGATACGCAGTATTTT. Encoded protein: CASSPVPGEVDTQYF.

The rearrangement links TRBV7-3 to TRBJ2-2; D is possibly TRBD1 (6 bases). Trimming shortened V by 2 bases and J by 6 bases, and 10 bases separated the two germline ends. There are 14 residues in the CDR3. Germline-derived CDR1 and CDR2 are SGHTA and FQGTGA. CDR3 sequence: CASSLVGGPGELFF. The CDR3 coding sequence is TGTGCCAGCAGCTTAGTAGGGGGTCCCGGGGAGCTGTTTTTT. The complete variable domain, with remaining parts taken from reference TRBV7-3 and TRBJ2-2, reads GAGVSQTPSNKVTEKGKYVELRCDPISGHTALYWYRQSLGQGPEFLIYFQGTGAADDSGLPNDRFFAVRPEGSVSTLKIQRTERGDSAVYLCASSLVGGPGELFFGEGSRLTVL.

V gene TRBV10-3 combines with J gene TRBJ2-3; 7 bases match TRBD1. This CDR3 has 15 amino acids. V lost 4 bases, J lost 0 bases, and 4 bases stayed unmatched. Germline V gives CDR1 ENHRY, CDR2 SYGVKD. CDR3 DNA sequence: TGTGCCATCAGTGCCGGGACAGCTAGCACAGATACGCAGTATTTT. Encoded protein: CAISAGTASTDTQYF.

This clone showed up just a few times. This chain links TRBV9 with TRBJ2-2; TRBD1 is a possible D gene (6 bases). Trimming took off 5 bases at V and 6 bases at J, with 11 bases between the two ends. CDR1 SGDLS and CDR2 YYNGEE come from the germline V gene. CDR3 length: 13 residues. The CDR3 loop reads CASREQGAGELFF. The CDR3 nucleotides are TGTGCCAGCAGAGAACAGGGCGCCGGGGAGCTGTTTTTT.

This chain uses TRBV4-3 with TRBJ1-4; D uncertain. The CDR3 consists of 19 residues. CDR1 LGHNA and CDR2 YSLEER come from the germline V gene. Trimming took 0 bases from V and 0 from J, leaving 17 bases between them. In DNA, the CDR3 is TGCGCCAGCAGCCAAGAGATGGGCTACTACCGTACAACTAATGAAAAACTGTTTTTT. This codes for CASSQEMGYYRTTNEKLFF.

The chain is built from TRBV6-6 and TRBJ2-7; 7 nucleotides line up with TRBD1. The CDR3 runs to 13 residues. J was trimmed by 4 bases and V by 6 bases; bases with no gene match: 6. CDR1 MNHNY and CDR2 SVGAGI come from the germline V gene (reference sequence). The CDR3 sequence is CASRQGPLYEQYF. The DNA of the CDR3 is TGTGCCAGCAGACAGGGGCCACTATACGAGCAGTACTTC.

The V gene is TRBV7-6, the J gene TRBJ2-2; possible D gene TRBD2, 5 bases. Germline CDR1 SGHVS, CDR2 FNYEAQ. Deletions cut 6 bases from V and 5 bases from J, with 16 bases between. The CDR3 extends over 15 amino acids. The CDR3 DNA reads as TGTGCCAGCAGTTCTCGGGGAATTGGGACCGGGGAGCTGTTTTTT. It encodes CASSSRGIGTGELFF.

The chain couples TRBV19 to TRBJ1-5; TRBD1 is a possible D gene (5 bases). The V and J ends lost 4 bases and 2 bases respectively, with 24 bases between them. From germline, CDR1 is LNHDA and CDR2 SQIVND (reference sequence). The CDR3 sequence is 19 residues long. CDR3 bases: TGTGCCAGTAGTACCCGGGGGAAGGGTATACGGATGGGCAATCAGCCCCAGCATTTT. Residues: CASSTRGKGIRMGNQPQHF.

The V gene is TRBV1, the J gene TRBJ1-5; TRBD1, the table's D call, lacks a check against the DNA. TRBV1 is an annotated pseudogene. This CDR3 has 20 residues. CDR3 DNA: TGCACCAGCAGCCAAGATCCGGGACAGGGGGCGAAGGATAGCAATCAGCCCCAGCATTTT. Translated: CTSSQDPGQGAKDSNQPQHF.

Note on this clone: The same CDR3 also results from other DNA sequences found in this sample. The chain couples TRBV19 to TRBJ2-7; D gene unclear. The germline gives CDR1 LNHDA, CDR2 SQIVND (reference sequence). The CDR3 loop spans 13 amino acids. V was clipped by 1 base and J by 0 bases, with 4 bases between them. CDR3 loop: CASSIGSSYEQYF. The CDR3 coding sequence is TGTGCCAGTAGTATAGGATCCTCCTACGAGCAGTACTTC.

V and J are TRBV4-3 and TRBJ1-4; D not resolved. V was clipped by 0 bases and J by 4 bases, with 9 bases between them. Germline lookup yields CDR1 LGHNA and CDR2 YSLEER. The CDR3 length is 15 residues. The CDR3 here is CASSQDTSYNEKLFF. The CDR3 DNA is TGCGCCAGCAGCCAAGATACCAGTTATAATGAAAAACTGTTTTTT.

V is TRBV7-9 and J is TRBJ2-1, with unresolved D. Trimming took off 5 bases at V and 7 bases at J, with 18 bases between the two ends. The CDR3 loop spans 15 amino acids. CDR1 is SEHNR, CDR2 FQNEAQ, per germline (reference sequence). CDR3 region: CASSRLPGVRNEQFF. The CDR3 DNA reads as TGTGCCAGCAGCCGCCTCCCTGGGGTTCGAAATGAGCAGTTCTTC. Supplemented by reference TRBV7-9 and TRBJ2-1, the full variable domain reads DTGVSQNPRHKITKRGQNVTFRCDPISEHNRLYWYRQTLGQGPEFLTYFQNEAQLEKSRLLSDRFSAERPKGSFSTLEIQRTEQGDSAMYLCASSRLPGVRNEQFFGPGTRLTVL.